These 27 T cell receptor beta chains originate from one sample sequenced in a study of beta chain features in type 1 diabetes. Sequencing targeted expressed TCRB transcripts, as all isolated RNA had been reverse transcribed. The table came from immunoSEQ multiplex PCR; TCRdb's copy has only in-frame clones and leaves some out. The sample yields 60,000 or so clones, roughly three fifths seen once. The sample taken for sequencing was Tregs from blood. The receptors come from a woman between 18 and 29 years old in good health.

The chain recombines TRBV29-1 with TRBJ1-2; D not certain. V lost 0 bases and J lost 8, with 7 bases in between. The CDR3 covers 11 residues. Germline V CDR1 and CDR2: SQVTM, ANQGSEA. CDR3 sequence reads: CSVEEGGGYTF. CDR3 DNA sequence: TGCAGCGTTGAAGAAGGAGGAGGCTACACCTTC.

This clone was observed a few times. V gene TRBV11-2 combines with J gene TRBJ2-3; 8 bases map to TRBD1. Germline CDR1 reads SGHAT; CDR2 reads FQNNGV. V lost 8 bases to trimming and J lost 5 bases; unmatched junction nucleotides: 15. This CDR3 is built from 16 residues. The CDR3 is CASSPRTGRAIDTQYF. The CDR3 DNA reads as TGTGCCAGCTCCCCCCGGACAGGGCGGGCTATAGATACGCAGTATTTT.

The table lists this clone with a few counts. The rearrangement joins TRBV5-5 to TRBJ2-3; D is unclear. The CDR3 sequence is 14 residues long. CDR1 is SGHKS, CDR2 YYEKEE, per germline (reference sequence). Trimming took 0 bases from V and 6 from J, leaving 11 bases between them. The CDR3 here is CASSLGSYADTQYF. CDR3 nucleotide sequence: TGTGCCAGCAGCTTGGGGTCCTATGCGGATACGCAGTATTTT.

This chain joins TRBV19 and TRBJ2-5; perhaps TRBD2 as D (6 bases). This CDR3 spans 12 amino acids. Germline V gives CDR1 LNHDA, CDR2 SQIVND (reference sequence). V gave up 6 bases and J gave up 3 bases, with 8 bases separating them. The CDR3, as DNA: TGTGCCAGTAGCGGGAGAGAAGAGACCCAGTACTTC. It yields the protein CASSGREETQYF. The entire variable domain, with the rest obtained from reference TRBV19 and TRBJ2-5, is as follows: DGGITQSPKYLFRKEGQNVTLSCEQNLNHDAMYWYRQDPGQGLRLIYYSQIVNDFQKGDIAEGYSVSREKKESFPLTVTSAQKNPTAFYLCASSGREETQYFGPGTRLLVL.

V and J are TRBV6-1 and TRBJ2-1; tentative D call: TRBD1 (6 bases). Germline V gene lookup returns CDR1 MNHNS and CDR2 SASEGT. The CDR3 covers 14 residues. Trimming took off 8 bases at V and 5 bases at J, with 16 bases between the two ends. The CDR3: CASSLRWTDNEQFF. Here the CDR3 DNA reads TGTGCCAGCTCTCTGAGGTGGACAGACAATGAGCAGTTCTTC.

The genes are TRBV7-2 and TRBJ1-2; no firm D call. Trimming stripped 6 bases from V and 3 bases from J, with 14 bases between. There are 14 residues in the CDR3. Germline V CDR1 and CDR2: SGHTA, FQGNSA. CDR3 protein: CASSLGRIDYGYTF. The CDR3 nucleotides read TGTGCCAGCAGTCTCGGGAGGATTGACTATGGCTACACCTTC.

The gene calls are TRBV13 and TRBJ2-1, with 8 bases lining up with TRBD2. From germline, CDR1 is PRHDT and CDR2 FYEKMQ (reference sequence). This CDR3 has 17 residues. V shed 4 bases, J shed 10 bases, and the junction held 18 bases outside the gene matches. The CDR3 coding sequence is TGTGCCAGCAGCTCATACCGGGCGGGGGGCCCAATAAGGGAGCAGTTCTTC. Translation gives CASSSYRAGGPIREQFF.

V and J are TRBV7-9 and TRBJ1-1; D gene ambiguous. V lost 2 bases, J lost 1 base, and 8 bases lay in between. CDR1 SEHNR and CDR2 FQNEAQ come from the germline V gene (reference sequence). The length of the CDR3 is 14 residues. For the CDR3, the DNA is TGTGCCAGCAGCTTAATGGGAGCGAACACTGAAGCTTTCTTT. It specifies CASSLMGANTEAFF.

This clone has only a few counts. The chain couples TRBV27 to TRBJ2-1; no firm D call. In germline, CDR1 is MNHEY, CDR2 SMNVEV (reference sequence). Trimming stripped 1 base from V and 0 bases from J, with 10 bases between. The CDR3 consists of 16 residues. The CDR3 loop is CASSLYRPGSYNEQFF. DNA for the CDR3: TGTGCCAGCAGTTTATATCGGCCAGGCTCCTACAATGAGCAGTTCTTC.

This clone was counted only a few times. The V call is TRBV7-3, the J call TRBJ2-3; TRBD2 agrees at 13 bases. Germline values: CDR1 SGHTA, CDR2 FQGTGA. This CDR3 has 16 residues. V gave up 3 bases and J gave up 4 bases; unmatched junction bases: 4. CDR3 nucleotides: TGTGCCAGCAGCTTCACTAGCGGGGGGGCCCCAGATACGCAGTATTTT. It translates to CASSFTSGGAPDTQYF.

This clone has just one count. The chain has TRBV29-1 and TRBJ1-1; D perhaps matches TRBD1 (6 bases). Germline V gives CDR1 SQVTM, CDR2 ANQGSEA. V lost 6 bases and J lost 0, with 8 bases in between. The length of the CDR3 is 12 residues. The DNA for the CDR3 is TGCAGCGTCTCAGGGGTGAACACTGAAGCTTTCTTT. Encoded protein: CSVSGVNTEAFF.

This clone was observed a few times. The chain employs TRBV10-2 and TRBJ2-7, with D uncertain. The V end lost 6 bases, the J end lost 5 bases, and 11 bases lay between the germline ends. Germline lookup yields CDR1 WSHSY and CDR2 SAAADI. The CDR3 length is 12 residues. The CDR3 DNA reads as TGCGCCAGCAGGGCCTCGGGTGACGAGCAGTACTTC. This codes for CASRASGDEQYF.

The chain carries TRBV4-1 and TRBJ2-5; a weak D match, TRBD1 (6 bases). Germline V lookup: CDR1 MGHRA, CDR2 YSYEKL. CDR3 length equals 14 residues. Trimming cost V 0 bases and J 5 bases, with 10 bases left between them. CDR3: CASSQDRGKETQYF. DNA for the CDR3: TGCGCCAGCAGCCAAGACAGGGGCAAGGAGACCCAGTACTTC.

The chain couples TRBV7-9 to TRBJ2-1, with a tentative D call TRBD2 (5 bases). V gave up 5 bases and J gave up 8 bases, with 19 bases separating them. This CDR3 is built from 15 residues. Germline V lookup: CDR1 SEHNR, CDR2 FQNEAQ (reference sequence). CDR3 nucleotide sequence: TGTGCCAGCAGCCCGGGGAGTCTCAAGAGGGATGAGCAGTTCTTC. This translates into CASSPGSLKRDEQFF.

The chain recombines TRBV2 with TRBJ1-2, with TRBD1 matching over 9 bases. CDR3 length equals 14 residues. Unmatched junction bases numbered 4, after V lost 7 bases and J lost 1 base. Germline CDR1 reads SNHLY; CDR2 reads FYNNEI. The CDR3 loop reads CASIGTGSNYGYTF. The CDR3 bases are TGTGCCAGCATTGGGACAGGGAGTAACTATGGCTACACCTTC.

This sequence joins TRBV7-2 and TRBJ2-3; no definite D call. Germline V CDR1 and CDR2: SGHTA, FQGNSA. The CDR3 covers 12 residues. V shed 5 bases and J shed 5 bases, with 8 bases lying between them. CDR3 nucleotides: TGTGCCAGCAGCACTGCGCAAGATACGCAGTATTTT. This gives the protein CASSTAQDTQYF. Full variable domain (rest looked up from reference TRBV7-2 and TRBJ2-3): GAGVSQSPSNKVTEKGKDVELRCDPISGHTALYWYRQSLGQGLEFLIYFQGNSAPDKSGLPSDRFSAERTGGSVSTLTIQRTQQEDSAVYLCASSTAQDTQYFGPGTRLTVL.

The chain carries TRBV14 and TRBJ2-7, with D unclear. The V gene lost 2 bases and the J gene lost 0 bases, with 11 bases spanning the gap. The germline V gene encodes CDR1 SGHDN and CDR2 FVKESK. CDR3 length: 15 amino acids. The CDR3, as DNA: TGTGCCAGCAGCCAACGTCGCGGCAGCTCCTACGAGCAGTACTTC. Its protein product is CASSQRRGSSYEQYF.

This clone was seen a few times. The chain is built from TRBV19 and TRBJ2-3; TRBD2 aligns across 10 bases. CDR1 and CDR2 from the germline V gene are LNHDA and SQIVND (reference sequence). The ends lost 3 bases at V and 3 bases at J; junction bases unmatched: 6. This CDR3 comprises 16 residues. This chain's CDR3 is CASSILASGGTDTQYF. The CDR3 coding sequence is TGTGCCAGTAGTATTCTAGCTAGCGGGGGAACAGATACGCAGTATTTT.

The chain carries TRBV4-1 and TRBJ2-1, with a possible D match to TRBD2 (6 bases). Germline values: CDR1 MGHRA, CDR2 YSYEKL. The CDR3 runs 15 residues. The germline V and J ends were trimmed by 4 bases and 3 bases, with 13 bases remaining between them. This CDR3 reads CASSPGRQHYNEQFF. CDR3 DNA sequence: TGCGCCAGCAGCCCCGGGAGACAGCACTACAATGAGCAGTTCTTC.

V usage is TRBV10-3 and J usage is TRBJ2-2; 10 bases align to TRBD1. The germline V gene has CDR1 ENHRY and CDR2 SYGVKD. There are 14 residues in the CDR3. The V segment lost 10 bases and the J segment 4 bases; nucleotides outside the gene matches: 6. For the CDR3, the DNA is TGTGCCACCATGACAGGGGGCGTCACCGGGGAGCTGTTTTTT. Its protein is CATMTGGVTGELFF.

This clone was seen a few times. V usage is TRBV5-4 and J usage is TRBJ1-2, with 10 bases matching TRBD1. Germline V CDR1 and CDR2: SGHNT, YYREEE (reference sequence). The CDR3 covers 14 residues. With V trimmed by 4 bases and J by 6 bases, 6 bases remained unmatched. Here the CDR3 reads CASSHRDRGHGYTF. The CDR3 DNA follows: TGTGCCAGCAGCCACCGGGACAGGGGACATGGCTACACCTTC. Using reference TRBV5-4 and TRBJ1-2 for the parts outside the CDR3, the full variable domain is ETGVTQSPTHLIKTRGQQVTLRCSSQSGHNTVSWYQQALGQGPQFIFQYYREEENGRGNFPPRFSGLQFPNYSSELNVNALELDDSALYLCASSHRDRGHGYTFGSGTRLTVV.

This clone was found a few times. The chain has TRBV7-3 and TRBJ1-2; D is uncertain. The CDR3 is made up of 16 amino acids. In germline, CDR1 is SGHTA, CDR2 FQGTGA. Trimming stripped 2 bases from V and 3 bases from J, with 16 bases between. For the CDR3, the DNA is TGTGCCAGCAGCTTATGGCAGGAGGACGCCGACTATGGCTACACCTTC. Its translation is CASSLWQEDADYGYTF. Variable domain in full (rest from reference TRBV7-3 and TRBJ1-2): GAGVSQTPSNKVTEKGKYVELRCDPISGHTALYWYRQSLGQGPEFLIYFQGTGAADDSGLPNDRFFAVRPEGSVSTLKIQRTERGDSAVYLCASSLWQEDADYGYTFGSGTRLTVV.

This sequence joins TRBV7-2 and TRBJ2-7; possibly TRBD2 for D (6 bases). Germline V gives CDR1 SGHTA, CDR2 FQGNSA. There are 15 residues in the CDR3. V gave up 2 bases and J gave up 9 bases, with 20 bases separating them. The CDR3 is CASSLFLGGSDGQYF. The CDR3 DNA follows: TGTGCCAGCAGCTTATTTTTGGGGGGAAGCGATGGGCAGTACTTC.

This clone was counted between two and nine times. The genes are TRBV18 and TRBJ1-1; D is possibly TRBD1 (6 bases). The CDR3 runs 17 residues. Trimming took 3 bases from V and 4 from J, leaving 21 bases between them. Per the germline V gene, CDR1 is KGHSH and CDR2 is LQKENI. The CDR3 DNA reads as TGTGCCAGCTCACCGACAAACAGGGCGTCGGGTGGCACTGAAGCTTTCTTT. Residues: CASSPTNRASGGTEAFF.

This chain joins TRBV7-2 and TRBJ2-3; TRBD2 matches 14 bases. V gave up 4 bases and J gave up 2 bases; unmatched junction bases: 5. CDR1 is SGHTA, CDR2 FQGNSA, per germline. There are 17 residues in the CDR3. CDR3 residues: CASSSGLAGGPTDTQYF. The CDR3 nucleotides read TGTGCCAGCAGCTCCGGACTAGCGGGAGGACCCACAGATACGCAGTATTTT.

This clone was seen a handful of times. This chain connects TRBV5-6 to TRBJ1-3, with D possibly being TRBD1 (5 bases). Per the germline V gene, CDR1 is SGHDT and CDR2 is YYEEEE. The CDR3 length is 16 residues. V dropped 0 bases and J dropped 2 bases, with 12 bases sitting between them. In nucleotides, the CDR3 is TGTGCCAGCAGCTTGGAAGTTGGGGCGGCTGGAAACACCATATATTTT. It translates to CASSLEVGAAGNTIYF.

The V call is TRBV7-2, the J call TRBJ2-7, with D perhaps matching TRBD2 (6 bases). The length of the CDR3 is 16 residues. From germline, CDR1 is SGHTA and CDR2 FQGNSA. Trimming took 3 bases from V and 0 from J, leaving 15 bases between them. This CDR3 is CASSLGLPRSSYEQYF. In DNA, the CDR3 is TGTGCCAGCAGCTTGGGACTCCCCAGGAGCTCCTACGAGCAGTACTTC.